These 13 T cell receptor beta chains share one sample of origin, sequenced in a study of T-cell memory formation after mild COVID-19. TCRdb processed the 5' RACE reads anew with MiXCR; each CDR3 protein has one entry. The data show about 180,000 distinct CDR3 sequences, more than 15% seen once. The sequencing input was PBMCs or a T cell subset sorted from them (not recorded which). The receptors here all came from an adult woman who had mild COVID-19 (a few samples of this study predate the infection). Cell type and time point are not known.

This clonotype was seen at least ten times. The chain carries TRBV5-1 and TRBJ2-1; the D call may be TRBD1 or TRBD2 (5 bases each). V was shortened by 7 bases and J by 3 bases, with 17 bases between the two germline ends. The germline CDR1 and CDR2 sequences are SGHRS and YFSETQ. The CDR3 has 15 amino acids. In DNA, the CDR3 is TGCGCCAGCTATAAAGACAGCGGCAACTACAATGAGCAGTTCTTC. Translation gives CASYKDSGNYNEQFF.

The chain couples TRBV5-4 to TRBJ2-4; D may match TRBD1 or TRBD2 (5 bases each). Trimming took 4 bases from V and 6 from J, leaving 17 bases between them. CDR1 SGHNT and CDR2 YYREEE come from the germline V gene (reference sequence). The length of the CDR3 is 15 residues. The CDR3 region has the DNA TGTGCCAGCAGCAATACAGGTGTTGGGGGAAACATTCAGTACTTC. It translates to CASSNTGVGGNIQYF.

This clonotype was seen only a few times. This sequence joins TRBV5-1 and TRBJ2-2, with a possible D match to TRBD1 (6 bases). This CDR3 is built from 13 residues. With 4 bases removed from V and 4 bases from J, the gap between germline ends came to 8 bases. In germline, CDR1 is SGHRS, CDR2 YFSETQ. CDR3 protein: CASSRDTTGELFF. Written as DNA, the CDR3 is TGCGCCAGCAGCCGGGACACCACCGGGGAGCTGTTTTTT.

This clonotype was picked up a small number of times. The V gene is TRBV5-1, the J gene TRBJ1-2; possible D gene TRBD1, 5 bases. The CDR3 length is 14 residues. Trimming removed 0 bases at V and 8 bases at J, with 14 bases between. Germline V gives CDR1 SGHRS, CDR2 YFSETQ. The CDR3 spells CASSLEGGVDGYTF. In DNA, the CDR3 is TGCGCCAGCAGCTTGGAGGGAGGGGTAGACGGCTACACCTTC.

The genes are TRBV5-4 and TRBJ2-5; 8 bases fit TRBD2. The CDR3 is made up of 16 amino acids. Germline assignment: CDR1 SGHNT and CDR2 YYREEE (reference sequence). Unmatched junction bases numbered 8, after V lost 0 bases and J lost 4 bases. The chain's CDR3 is CASSLVRGAGGETQYF. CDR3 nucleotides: TGTGCCAGCAGCTTGGTGCGGGGGGCCGGGGGAGAGACCCAGTACTTC.

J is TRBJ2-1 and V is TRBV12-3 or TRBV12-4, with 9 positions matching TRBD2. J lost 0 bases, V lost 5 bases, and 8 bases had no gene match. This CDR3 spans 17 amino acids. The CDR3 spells CASSPFSGSFSYNEQFF. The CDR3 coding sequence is TGTGCCAGCAGTCCGTTTAGCGGGAGCTTCTCCTACAATGAGCAGTTCTTC.

The CDR3 is CASSSQGADTQYF. Here the CDR3 DNA reads TGTGCCAGCAGCTCACAGGGTGCAGATACGCAGTATTTT. J is TRBJ2-3 and V is TRBV5-4; TRBD1 is a possible D gene (6 bases). The CDR3 covers 13 residues. V was cut by 3 bases and J by 4 bases, with 9 bases left in between. Per the germline V gene, CDR1 is SGHNT and CDR2 is YYREEE (reference sequence).

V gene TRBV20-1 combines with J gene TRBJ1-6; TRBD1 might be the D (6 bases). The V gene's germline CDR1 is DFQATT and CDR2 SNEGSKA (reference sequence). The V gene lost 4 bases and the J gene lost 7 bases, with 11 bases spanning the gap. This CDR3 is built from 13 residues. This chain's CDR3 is CSATDRRNSPLHF. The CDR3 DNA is TGCAGTGCTACCGACAGGAGGAATTCACCCCTCCACTTT.

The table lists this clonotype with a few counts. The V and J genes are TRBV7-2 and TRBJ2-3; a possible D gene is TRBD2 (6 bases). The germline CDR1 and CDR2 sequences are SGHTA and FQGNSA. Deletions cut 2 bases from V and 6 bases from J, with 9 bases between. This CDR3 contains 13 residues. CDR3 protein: CASSLWGRDTQYF. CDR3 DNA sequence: TGTGCCAGCAGCTTATGGGGGAGGGATACGCAGTATTTT.

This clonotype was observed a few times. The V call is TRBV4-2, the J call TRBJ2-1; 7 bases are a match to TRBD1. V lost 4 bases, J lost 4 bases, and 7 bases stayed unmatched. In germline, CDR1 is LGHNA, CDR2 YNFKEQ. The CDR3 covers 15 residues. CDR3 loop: CASSPRQGQYNEQFF. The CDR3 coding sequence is TGTGCCAGCAGCCCCAGACAGGGCCAATACAATGAGCAGTTCTTC.

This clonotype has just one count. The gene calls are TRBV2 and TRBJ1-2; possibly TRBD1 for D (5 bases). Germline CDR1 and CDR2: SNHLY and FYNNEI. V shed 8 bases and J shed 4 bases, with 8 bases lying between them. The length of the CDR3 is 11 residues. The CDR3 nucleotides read TGTGCCAGCGGTGGGGGCTATGGCTACACCTTC. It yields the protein CASGGGYGYTF.

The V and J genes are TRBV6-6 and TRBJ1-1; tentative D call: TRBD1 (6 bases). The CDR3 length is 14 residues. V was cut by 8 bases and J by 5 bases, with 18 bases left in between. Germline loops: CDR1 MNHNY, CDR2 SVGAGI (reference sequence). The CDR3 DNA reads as TGTGCCAGCCTATGGGACCCAGGGGTGACTGAAGCTTTCTTT. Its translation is CASLWDPGVTEAFF.

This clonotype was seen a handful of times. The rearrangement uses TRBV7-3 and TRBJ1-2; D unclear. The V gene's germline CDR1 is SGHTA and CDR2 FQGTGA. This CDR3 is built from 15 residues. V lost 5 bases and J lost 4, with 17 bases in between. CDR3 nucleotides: TGTGCCAGCAGCCTTGACCGCGATAGCTCCTATGGCTACACCTTC. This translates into CASSLDRDSSYGYTF.